The 24 T cell receptor beta chains below were found in one sample sequenced in a study of blood T cell repertoires in COVID-19. The table came from immunoSEQ multiplex PCR; TCRdb's copy has only in-frame clones and leaves some out. The sample carries 150,000 to 200,000 clones, around 75% recorded once. Sequencing used peripheral blood. The receptor source for this set is a woman aged 40 to 49 with COVID-19, enrolled during active disease.

This rearrangement joins TRBV6-1 to TRBJ2-1; 10 positions agree with TRBD2. Germline CDR1 is MNHNS and CDR2 is SASEGT. V was clipped by 4 bases and J by 4 bases; unmatched bases: 10. The CDR3 spans 17 residues. CDR3 loop: CASSARTSGLLYNEQFF. The CDR3 bases are TGTGCCAGCAGTGCCCGGACTAGCGGACTCTTGTACAATGAGCAGTTCTTC.

A remark on this clone: Distinct nucleotide sequences in the sample also encode this CDR3. The V call is TRBV14, the J call TRBJ2-7, with D hard to call. There are 14 residues in the CDR3. Germline V gene data show CDR1 as SGHDN and CDR2 as FVKESK. Trimming removed 1 base from V and 2 bases from J, with 9 bases in between. The CDR3, as DNA: TGTGCCAGCAGCCAAGTGGCAGGCCCCTACGAGCAGTACTTC. Its protein is CASSQVAGPYEQYF.

J is TRBJ2-7 and V is TRBV4-2; TRBD1 agrees at 8 bases. The CDR3 length is 17 residues. Trimming took 0 bases from V and 2 from J; bases not matched to a gene: 9. The germline V gene has CDR1 LGHNA and CDR2 YNFKEQ. This chain's CDR3 is CASSQDPGRGPPYEQYF. The CDR3 DNA reads TGTGCCAGCAGCCAAGATCCTGGCAGGGGGCCCCCCTACGAGCAGTACTTC.

This chain joins TRBV7-2 and TRBJ2-1, with 11 positions matching TRBD1. V lost 3 bases, J lost 0 bases, and 10 bases stayed unmatched. Germline V CDR1 and CDR2: SGHTA, FQGNSA. This CDR3 has 19 residues. For the CDR3, the DNA is TGTGCCAGCAGCTTGAGGACAGGGGGCGGTCGGAGCTCCTACAATGAGCAGTTCTTC. This gives the protein CASSLRTGGGRSSYNEQFF.

The genes are TRBV7-2 and TRBJ2-2; D may be TRBD1 (5 bases). V lost 1 base and J lost 6, with 15 bases in between. CDR3 length: 16 amino acids. Germline values: CDR1 SGHTA, CDR2 FQGNSA. CDR3 DNA sequence: TGTGCCAGCAGCTTAGTTGTCAGGGCCGATCCCGGGGAGCTGTTTTTT. Encoded protein: CASSLVVRADPGELFF.

The chain links TRBV11-2 to TRBJ2-2; possibly TRBD2 for D (6 bases). Trimming removed 1 base at V and 6 bases at J, with 9 bases between. Germline V gene sequence: CDR1 SGHAT, CDR2 FQNNGV. This CDR3 is built from 14 residues. Written as DNA, the CDR3 is TGTGCCAGCAGCTTAGCGGGAGCGGCCGGGGAGCTGTTTTTT. It yields the protein CASSLAGAAGELFF.

The V call is TRBV5-1, the J call TRBJ2-4; a possible D gene is TRBD2 (6 bases). Trimming removed 4 bases from V and 7 bases from J, with 18 bases in between. The germline CDR1 and CDR2 sequences are SGHRS and YFSETQ. The CDR3 totals 15 residues. The CDR3 loop reads CASSPSGGGGNIQYF. CDR3 nucleotide sequence: TGCGCCAGCAGCCCCTCCGGGGGTGGGGGGAACATTCAGTACTTC.

The chain combines TRBV11-3 with TRBJ2-5; 7 bases match TRBD2. The CDR3 totals 15 residues. Trimming removed 4 bases from V and 3 bases from J; junction bases left unmatched: 8. The germline CDR1 and CDR2 sequences are SGHNT and YENEEA. The CDR3 protein is CASSSSMGGEETQYF. The CDR3, as DNA: TGTGCCAGCAGCTCGTCCATGGGGGGGGAAGAGACCCAGTACTTC.

The V gene is TRBV5-5, the J gene TRBJ2-7, with 10 bases lining up with TRBD1. The CDR3 consists of 15 residues. Germline assignment: CDR1 SGHKS and CDR2 YYEKEE (reference sequence). The J segment lost 6 bases and the V segment lost 0 bases, leaving 6 bases of the junction unmatched. CDR3 amino acids: CASSLAAGQGIEQYF. The DNA for the CDR3 is TGTGCCAGCAGCTTGGCGGCGGGACAGGGGATCGAGCAGTACTTC.

Worth noting for this clone: In this CDR3 the conserved last residue, phenylalanine or tryptophan, is missing, so a read error is likely. It is unclear where the CDR3 begins or ends on the DNA, so no DNA is shown, and the CDR3 is as TCRdb lists it. This chain links TRBV5-5 with TRBJ1-5; no check of the table's D call, TRBD1, against the DNA was made. Inclusive of both ends, the CDR3 amounts to 13 amino acids. The germline CDR1 and CDR2 sequences are SGHKS and YYEKEE (reference sequence). The CDR3 spells CASSPLPTGPPLL.

J is TRBJ2-1 and V is TRBV27; TRBD1 might be the D (6 bases). Germline V gives CDR1 MNHEY, CDR2 SMNVEV (reference sequence). The CDR3 is 13 amino acids. V gave up 5 bases and J gave up 6 bases, with 11 bases separating them. The CDR3 protein is CASSLTGFNEQFF. In DNA, the CDR3 is TGTGCCAGCAGTCTAACAGGGTTCAATGAGCAGTTCTTC.

The CDR3 sequence: CASRETGLQPQHF. The CDR3 DNA follows: TGTGCCAGCAGGGAAACAGGGCTTCAGCCCCAGCATTTT. This chain connects TRBV2 to TRBJ1-5, with D perhaps matching TRBD1 (6 bases). Between the trimmed V and J ends, which lost 6 bases and 6 bases, there was a span of 12 bases. The CDR3 has 13 residues. The V gene's germline CDR1 is SNHLY and CDR2 FYNNEI.

The CDR3 loop is CASSLWTENTEAFF. The CDR3 region has the DNA TGCGCCAGCAGCCTTTGGACAGAGAACACTGAAGCTTTCTTT. The chain links TRBV5-1 to TRBJ1-1; the D gene is possibly TRBD1 (6 bases). Trimming shortened V by 4 bases and J by 1 base, and 11 bases separated the two germline ends. The CDR3 contains 14 residues. Per the germline V gene, CDR1 is SGHRS and CDR2 is YFSETQ. Variable domain in full (rest from reference TRBV5-1 and TRBJ1-1): KAGVTQTPRYLIKTRGQQVTLSCSPISGHRSVSWYQQTPGQGLQFLFEYFSETQRNKGNFPGRFSGRQFSNSRSEMNVSTLELGDSALYLCASSLWTENTEAFFGQGTRLTVV.

This chain links TRBV5-1 with TRBJ2-7; TRBD1 is a possible D gene (7 bases). The CDR3 is made up of 14 amino acids. Trimming took 0 bases from V and 5 from J, leaving 12 bases between them. CDR1 is SGHRS, CDR2 YFSETQ, per germline. CDR3 sequence reads: CASSLGRRGDEQYF. Here the CDR3 DNA reads TGCGCCAGCAGCTTGGGGCGCAGGGGGGACGAGCAGTACTTC. Combining the CDR3 with reference TRBV5-1 and TRBJ2-7 gives the whole variable domain KAGVTQTPRYLIKTRGQQVTLSCSPISGHRSVSWYQQTPGQGLQFLFEYFSETQRNKGNFPGRFSGRQFSNSRSEMNVSTLELGDSALYLCASSLGRRGDEQYFGPGTRLTVT.

This chain connects TRBV9 to TRBJ2-1; maybe TRBD1 (6 bases). This CDR3 is built from 13 residues. Looked up from germline, CDR1 is SGDLS and CDR2 is YYNGEE. V was trimmed by 6 bases and J by 4 bases, leaving 11 bases between them. The CDR3 coding sequence is TGTGCCAGCAACGGCGACAGGTACAATGAGCAGTTCTTC. Encoded protein: CASNGDRYNEQFF.

CDR3 loop: CASSPPGVRLAGTDTQYF. The CDR3 nucleotides are TGTGCCAGCTCACCACCAGGGGTAAGGCTAGCGGGGACAGATACGCAGTATTTT. The V gene is TRBV18, the J gene TRBJ2-3, with 9 bases that match TRBD2. V trimming: 0 bases; J trimming: 3 bases; junction bases outside the gene matches: 10. Germline values: CDR1 KGHSH, CDR2 LQKENI. The CDR3 runs 18 residues. Drawing the rest from reference TRBV18 and TRBJ2-3, the complete variable domain is NAGVMQNPRHLVRRRGQEARLRCSPMKGHSHVYWYRQLPEEGLKFMVYLQKENIIDESGMPKERFSAEFPKEGPSILRIQQVVRGDSAAYFCASSPPGVRLAGTDTQYFGPGTRLTVL.

This clone was counted a few times. The sample has other DNA sequences that encode this CDR3 too. The V call is TRBV5-1, the J call TRBJ1-3; 9 nucleotides agree with TRBD1. The CDR3 is 14 amino acids. V trimming: 3 bases; J trimming: 4 bases; junction bases outside the gene matches: 2. Germline V gene data show CDR1 as SGHRS and CDR2 as YFSETQ. The CDR3 bases are TGCGCCAGCAGCTCACAGGGGGCGGGAAACACCATATATTTT. It codes for CASSSQGAGNTIYF. The variable domain in full, completed from reference TRBV5-1 and TRBJ1-3, reads KAGVTQTPRYLIKTRGQQVTLSCSPISGHRSVSWYQQTPGQGLQFLFEYFSETQRNKGNFPGRFSGRQFSNSRSEMNVSTLELGDSALYLCASSSQGAGNTIYFGEGSWLTVV.

The J gene is TRBJ2-3, the V gene TRBV5-4; 9 bases agree with TRBD1. The junction had 10 bases not matched to a gene; V was cut back by 4 bases and J by 4 bases. The germline V gene encodes CDR1 SGHNT and CDR2 YYREEE (reference sequence). The CDR3 contains 16 residues. The CDR3 reads CASSLSGTGRPDTQYF. CDR3 DNA: TGTGCCAGCAGCCTCTCAGGGACAGGGAGGCCAGATACGCAGTATTTT.

This clone was counted a single time. The gene calls are TRBV9 and TRBJ2-3; the D gene is possibly TRBD1 (6 bases). V was cut by 0 bases and J by 0 bases, with 8 bases left in between. Germline CDR1 and CDR2: SGDLS and YYNGEE. The CDR3 spans 15 residues. CDR3 sequence (DNA): TGTGCCAGCAGCGTAGGGGGGCCCAGCACAGATACGCAGTATTTT. Residues: CASSVGGPSTDTQYF.

This rearrangement joins TRBV6-1 to TRBJ1-5; TRBD1 agrees at 8 bases. Germline CDR1 MNHNS, CDR2 SASEGT. Trimming cost V 1 base and J 7 bases; bases outside gene matches: 6. The CDR3 contains 15 residues. DNA of the CDR3: TGTGCCAGCAGTGAAGAGACAGGGGTGGGGCAGCCCCAGCATTTT. Amino acid sequence: CASSEETGVGQPQHF.

V gene TRBV7-2 combines with J gene TRBJ2-7; TRBD1 is a possible D gene (6 bases). V was trimmed by 8 bases and J by 2 bases, leaving 16 bases between them. CDR1 is SGHTA, CDR2 FQGNSA, per germline. This CDR3 contains 14 residues. The CDR3 sequence: CASARQDAAYEQYF. CDR3 DNA sequence: TGTGCCAGCGCAAGACAGGATGCTGCCTACGAGCAGTACTTC.

This chain connects TRBV9 to TRBJ2-3; 14 bases map to TRBD2. The J segment lost 0 bases and the V segment lost 4 bases, leaving 10 bases of the junction unmatched. CDR1 SGDLS and CDR2 YYNGEE come from the germline V gene. The length of the CDR3 is 19 residues. The CDR3 nucleotides are TGTGCCAGCAGCACCCGGGGGACTAGCGGGAGCGGGAGCACAGATACGCAGTATTTT. Encoded protein: CASSTRGTSGSGSTDTQYF.

V gene TRBV7-7 combines with J gene TRBJ2-5, with 10 bases lining up with TRBD1. Trimming removed 4 bases from V and 5 bases from J; junction bases left unmatched: 10. From germline, CDR1 is SSHAT and CDR2 FNYEAQ (reference sequence). This CDR3 is built from 16 residues. CDR3 sequence (DNA): TGTGCCAGCAGCTCCCTACCGGGACAGGGGTCCGAGACCCAGTACTTC. Translated, it gives CASSSLPGQGSETQYF.

This chain uses TRBV5-4 with TRBJ1-2; 10 bases are a match to TRBD1. Germline V lookup: CDR1 SGHNT, CDR2 YYREEE (reference sequence). Germline trimming cut 4 bases from V and 8 bases from J; bases unmatched to any gene: 8. The CDR3 loop spans 14 amino acids. Written as DNA, the CDR3 is TGTGCCAGCAGCCTGACAGGGGGCCGGCTAGGCTACACCTTC. Its translation: CASSLTGGRLGYTF. The variable domain in full, with the rest retrieved from reference TRBV5-4 and TRBJ1-2, is ETGVTQSPTHLIKTRGQQVTLRCSSQSGHNTVSWYQQALGQGPQFIFQYYREEENGRGNFPPRFSGLQFPNYSSELNVNALELDDSALYLCASSLTGGRLGYTFGSGTRLTVV.